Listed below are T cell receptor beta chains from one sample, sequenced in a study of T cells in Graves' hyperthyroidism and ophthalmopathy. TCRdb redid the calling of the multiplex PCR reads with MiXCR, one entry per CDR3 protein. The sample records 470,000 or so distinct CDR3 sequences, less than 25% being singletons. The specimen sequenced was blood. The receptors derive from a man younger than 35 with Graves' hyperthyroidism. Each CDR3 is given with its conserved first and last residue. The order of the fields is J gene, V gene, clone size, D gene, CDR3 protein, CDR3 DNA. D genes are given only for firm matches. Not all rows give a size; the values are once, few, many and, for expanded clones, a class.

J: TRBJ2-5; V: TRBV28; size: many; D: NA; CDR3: CASSLEGHGDRETQYF; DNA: TGTGCCAGCAGTTTGGAGGGGCACGGGGATCGGGAGACCCAGTACTTC
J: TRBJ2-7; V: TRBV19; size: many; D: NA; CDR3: CARGSYEQYF; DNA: TGTGCCAGGGGATCTTACGAGCAGTACTTC
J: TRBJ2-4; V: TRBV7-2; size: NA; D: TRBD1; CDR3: CASSVPRGLGNIQYF; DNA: TGTGCCAGCAGCGTACCAAGGGGGCTCGGTAACATTCAGTACTTC
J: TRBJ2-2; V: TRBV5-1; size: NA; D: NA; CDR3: CASGRGNTGELFF; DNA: TGCGCCAGCGGAAGGGGGAACACCGGGGAGCTGTTTTTT
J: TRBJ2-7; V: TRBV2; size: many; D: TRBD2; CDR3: CASSEYGGGVSGEQYF; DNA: TGTGCCAGCAGTGAATACGGCGGGGGGGTATCAGGAGAGCAGTACTTC
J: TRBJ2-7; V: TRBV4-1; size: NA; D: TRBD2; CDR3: CASSREGSGGAYEQYF; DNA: TGCGCCAGCAGCCGAGAGGGTAGCGGGGGGGCCTACGAGCAGTACTTC
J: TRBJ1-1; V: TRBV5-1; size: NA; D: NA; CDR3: CASSLEGRLAFF; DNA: TGCGCCAGCAGCTTGGAGGGCCGCCTAGCTTTCTTT
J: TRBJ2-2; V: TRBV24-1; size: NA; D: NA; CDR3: CATSDLQGDAGELFF; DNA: TGTGCCACCAGTGATTTGCAAGGTGACGCCGGGGAGCTGTTTTTT
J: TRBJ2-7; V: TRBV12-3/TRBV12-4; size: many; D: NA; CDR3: CASSPRPGLNYEQYF; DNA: TGTGCCAGCAGTCCCCGTCCGGGACTGAACTACGAGCAGTACTTC
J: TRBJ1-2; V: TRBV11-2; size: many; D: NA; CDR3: CASSSVSGAPPGGYTF; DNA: TGTGCCAGCAGCTCCGTCTCGGGGGCGCCCCCGGGTGGCTACACCTTC
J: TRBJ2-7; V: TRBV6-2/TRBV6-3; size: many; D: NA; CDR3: CASSYDSSYEQYF; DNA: TGTGCCAGCAGTTACGACTCAAGCTACGAGCAGTACTTC
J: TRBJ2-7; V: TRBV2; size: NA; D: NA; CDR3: CASSEPFSYEQYF; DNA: TGTGCCAGCAGTGAACCCTTCTCCTACGAGCAGTACTTC
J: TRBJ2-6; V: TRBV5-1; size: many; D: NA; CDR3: CASSGQGANVLTF; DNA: TGCGCCAGCAGCGGCCAGGGGGCCAACGTCCTGACTTTC
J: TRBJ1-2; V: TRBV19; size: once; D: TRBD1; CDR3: CASISLPGQGRNYGYTF; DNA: TGTGCCAGTATCTCCCTACCGGGACAGGGGAGGAACTATGGCTACACCTTC